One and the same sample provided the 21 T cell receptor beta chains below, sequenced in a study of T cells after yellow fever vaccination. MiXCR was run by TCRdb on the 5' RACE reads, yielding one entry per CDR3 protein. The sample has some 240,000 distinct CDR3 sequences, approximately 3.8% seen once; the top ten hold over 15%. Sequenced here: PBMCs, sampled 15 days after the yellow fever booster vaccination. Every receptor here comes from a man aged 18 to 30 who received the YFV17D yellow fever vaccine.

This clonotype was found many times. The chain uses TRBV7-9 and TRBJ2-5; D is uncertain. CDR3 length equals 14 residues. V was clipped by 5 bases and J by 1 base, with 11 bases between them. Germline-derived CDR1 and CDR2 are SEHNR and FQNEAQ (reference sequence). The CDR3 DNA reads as TGTGCCAGCAGCCCCCCTTTGATCCAAGAGACCCAGTACTTC. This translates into CASSPPLIQETQYF. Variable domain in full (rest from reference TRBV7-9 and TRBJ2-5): DTGVSQNPRHKITKRGQNVTFRCDPISEHNRLYWYRQTLGQGPEFLTYFQNEAQLEKSRLLSDRFSAERPKGSFSTLEIQRTEQGDSAMYLCASSPPLIQETQYFGPGTRLLVL.

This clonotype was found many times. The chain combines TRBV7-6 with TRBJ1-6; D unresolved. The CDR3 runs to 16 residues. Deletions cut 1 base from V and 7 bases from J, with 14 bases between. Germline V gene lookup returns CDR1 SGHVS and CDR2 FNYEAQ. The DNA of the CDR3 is TGTGCCAGCAGCTTAGGAAACCGGGCCCTAAATTCACCCCTCCACTTT. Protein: CASSLGNRALNSPLHF.

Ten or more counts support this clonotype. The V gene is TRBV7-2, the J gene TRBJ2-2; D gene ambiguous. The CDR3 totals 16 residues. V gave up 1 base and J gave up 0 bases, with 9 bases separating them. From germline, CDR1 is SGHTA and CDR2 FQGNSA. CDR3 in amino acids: CASSLGTRANTGELFF. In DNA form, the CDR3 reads TGTGCCAGCAGCTTAGGGACGAGAGCGAACACCGGGGAGCTGTTTTTT.

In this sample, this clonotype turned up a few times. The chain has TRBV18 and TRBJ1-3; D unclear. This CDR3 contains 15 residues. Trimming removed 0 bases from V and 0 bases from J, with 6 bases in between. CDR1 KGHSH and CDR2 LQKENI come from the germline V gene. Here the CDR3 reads CASSPPHSSGNTIYF. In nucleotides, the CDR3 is TGTGCCAGCTCACCACCCCATTCCTCTGGAAACACCATATATTTT.

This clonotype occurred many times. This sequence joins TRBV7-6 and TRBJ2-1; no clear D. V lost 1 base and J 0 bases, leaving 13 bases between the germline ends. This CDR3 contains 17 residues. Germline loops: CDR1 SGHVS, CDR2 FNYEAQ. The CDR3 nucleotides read TGTGCCAGCAGCTTAGAAAGTGACGGGTTCTCCTACAATGAGCAGTTCTTC. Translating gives CASSLESDGFSYNEQFF.

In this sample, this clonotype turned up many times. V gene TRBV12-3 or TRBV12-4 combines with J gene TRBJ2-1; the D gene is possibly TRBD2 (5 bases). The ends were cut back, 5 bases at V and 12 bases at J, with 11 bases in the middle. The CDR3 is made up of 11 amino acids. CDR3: CASSVGGGQFF. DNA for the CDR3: TGTGCCAGCAGTGTCGGAGGCGGGCAGTTCTTC.

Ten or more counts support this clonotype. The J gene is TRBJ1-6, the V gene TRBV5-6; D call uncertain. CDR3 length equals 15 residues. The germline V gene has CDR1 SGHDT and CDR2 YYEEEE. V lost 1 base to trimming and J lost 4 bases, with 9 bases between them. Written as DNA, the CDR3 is TGTGCCAGCAGCTTGTTTTCTGGATATAATTCACCCCTCCACTTT. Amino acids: CASSLFSGYNSPLHF.

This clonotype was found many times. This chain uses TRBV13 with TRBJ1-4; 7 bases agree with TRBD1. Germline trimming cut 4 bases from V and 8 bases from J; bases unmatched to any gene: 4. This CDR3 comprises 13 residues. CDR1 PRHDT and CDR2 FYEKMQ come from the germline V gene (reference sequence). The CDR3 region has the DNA TGTGCCAGCAGCTCCAGGGGGGCGGAAAAACTGTTTTTT. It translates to CASSSRGAEKLFF.

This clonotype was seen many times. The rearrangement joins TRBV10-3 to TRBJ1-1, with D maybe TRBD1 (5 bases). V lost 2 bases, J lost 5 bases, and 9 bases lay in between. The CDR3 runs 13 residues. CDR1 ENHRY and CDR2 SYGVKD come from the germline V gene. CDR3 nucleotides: TGTGCCATCAGTGAGCTCAGGGATACTGAAGCTTTCTTT. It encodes CAISELRDTEAFF.

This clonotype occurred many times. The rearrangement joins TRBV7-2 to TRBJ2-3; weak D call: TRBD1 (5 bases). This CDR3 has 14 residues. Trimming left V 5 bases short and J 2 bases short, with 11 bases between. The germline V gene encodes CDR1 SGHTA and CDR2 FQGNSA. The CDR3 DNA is TGTGCCAGCAGCAGATGGGGCCCCACAGATACGCAGTATTTT. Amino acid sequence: CASSRWGPTDTQYF.

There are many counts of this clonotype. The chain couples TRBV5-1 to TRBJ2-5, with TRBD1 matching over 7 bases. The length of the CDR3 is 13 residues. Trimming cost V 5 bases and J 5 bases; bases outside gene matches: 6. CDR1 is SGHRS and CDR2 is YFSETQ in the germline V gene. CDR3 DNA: TGCGCCAGCAGTCGCGACAGGGCCGAGACCCAGTACTTC. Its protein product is CASSRDRAETQYF.

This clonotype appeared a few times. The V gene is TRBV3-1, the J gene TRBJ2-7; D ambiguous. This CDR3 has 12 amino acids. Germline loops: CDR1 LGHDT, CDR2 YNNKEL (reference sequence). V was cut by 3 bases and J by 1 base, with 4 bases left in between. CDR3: CASSHTSYEQYF. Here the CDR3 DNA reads TGTGCCAGCAGCCACACTTCCTACGAGCAGTACTTC.

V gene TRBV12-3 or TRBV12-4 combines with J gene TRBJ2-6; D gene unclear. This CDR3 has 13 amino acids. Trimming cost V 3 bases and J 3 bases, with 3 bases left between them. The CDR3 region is CASSFVGANVLTF. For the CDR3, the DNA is TGTGCCAGCAGTTTTGTTGGGGCCAACGTCCTGACTTTC.

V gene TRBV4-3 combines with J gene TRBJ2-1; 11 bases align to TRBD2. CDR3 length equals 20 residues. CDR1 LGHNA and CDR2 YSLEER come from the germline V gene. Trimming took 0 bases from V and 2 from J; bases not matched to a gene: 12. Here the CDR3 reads CASSQEFSTGTSGTYNEQFF. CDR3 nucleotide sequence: TGCGCCAGCAGCCAAGAGTTCTCAACCGGGACTAGCGGCACCTACAATGAGCAGTTCTTC.

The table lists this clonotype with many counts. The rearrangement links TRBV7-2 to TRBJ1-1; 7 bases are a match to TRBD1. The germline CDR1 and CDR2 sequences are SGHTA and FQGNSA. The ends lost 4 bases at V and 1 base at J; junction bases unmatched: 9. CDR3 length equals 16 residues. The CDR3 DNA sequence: TGTGCCAGCAGCTCCCTAACAGGGGACCGGAACACTGAAGCTTTCTTT. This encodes CASSSLTGDRNTEAFF.

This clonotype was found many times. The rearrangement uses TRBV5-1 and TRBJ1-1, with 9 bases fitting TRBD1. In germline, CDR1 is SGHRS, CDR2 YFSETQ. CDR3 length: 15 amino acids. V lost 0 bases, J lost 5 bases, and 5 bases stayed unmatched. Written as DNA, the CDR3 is TGCGCCAGCAGCTTGGAGACAGGGGGTCAGACTGAAGCTTTCTTT. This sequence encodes CASSLETGGQTEAFF.

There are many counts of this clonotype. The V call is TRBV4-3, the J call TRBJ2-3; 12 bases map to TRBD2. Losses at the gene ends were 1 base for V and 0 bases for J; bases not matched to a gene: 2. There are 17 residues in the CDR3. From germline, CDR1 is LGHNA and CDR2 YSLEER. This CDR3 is CASSQGTSGVSTDTQYF. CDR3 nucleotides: TGCGCCAGCAGCCAAGGGACTAGCGGGGTTAGCACAGATACGCAGTATTTT.

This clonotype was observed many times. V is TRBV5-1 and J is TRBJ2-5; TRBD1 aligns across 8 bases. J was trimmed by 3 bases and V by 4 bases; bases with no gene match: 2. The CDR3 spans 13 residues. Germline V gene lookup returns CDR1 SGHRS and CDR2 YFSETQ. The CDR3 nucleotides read TGCGCCAGCAGCACGACAGGGGAAGAGACCCAGTACTTC. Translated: CASSTTGEETQYF. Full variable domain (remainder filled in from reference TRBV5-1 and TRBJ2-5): KAGVTQTPRYLIKTRGQQVTLSCSPISGHRSVSWYQQTPGQGLQFLFEYFSETQRNKGNFPGRFSGRQFSNSRSEMNVSTLELGDSALYLCASSTTGEETQYFGPGTRLLVL.

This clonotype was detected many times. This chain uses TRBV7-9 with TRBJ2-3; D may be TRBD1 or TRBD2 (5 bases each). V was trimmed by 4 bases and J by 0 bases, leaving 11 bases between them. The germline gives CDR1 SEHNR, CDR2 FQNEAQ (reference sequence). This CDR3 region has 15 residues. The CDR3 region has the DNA TGTGCCAGCAGCTACCTAGGGGACAGCACAGATACGCAGTATTTT. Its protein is CASSYLGDSTDTQYF.

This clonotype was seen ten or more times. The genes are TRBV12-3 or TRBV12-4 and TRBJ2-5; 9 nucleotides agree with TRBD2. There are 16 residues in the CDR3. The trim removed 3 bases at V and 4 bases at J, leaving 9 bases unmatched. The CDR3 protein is CASSLWRGGVLETQYF. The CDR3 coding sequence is TGTGCCAGCAGTTTGTGGCGGGGGGGCGTCTTAGAGACCCAGTACTTC.

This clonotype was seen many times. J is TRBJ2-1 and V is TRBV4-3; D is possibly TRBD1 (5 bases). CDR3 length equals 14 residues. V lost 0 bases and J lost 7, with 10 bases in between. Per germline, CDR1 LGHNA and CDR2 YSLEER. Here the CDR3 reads CASSQDAGWNEQFF. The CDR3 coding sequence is TGCGCCAGCAGCCAAGATGCAGGGTGGAATGAGCAGTTCTTC.